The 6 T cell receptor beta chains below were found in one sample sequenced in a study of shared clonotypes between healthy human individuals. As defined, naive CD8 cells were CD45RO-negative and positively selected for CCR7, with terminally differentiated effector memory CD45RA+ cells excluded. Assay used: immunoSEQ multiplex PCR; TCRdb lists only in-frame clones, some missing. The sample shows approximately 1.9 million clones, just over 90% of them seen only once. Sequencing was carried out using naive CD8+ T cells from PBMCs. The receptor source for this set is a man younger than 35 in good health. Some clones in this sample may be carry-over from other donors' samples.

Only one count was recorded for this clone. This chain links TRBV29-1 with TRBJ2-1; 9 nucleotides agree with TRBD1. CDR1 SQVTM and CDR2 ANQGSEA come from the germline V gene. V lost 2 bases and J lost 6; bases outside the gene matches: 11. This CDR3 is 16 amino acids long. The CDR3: CSVETHRGRRVNEQFF. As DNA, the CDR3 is TGCAGCGTTGAAACACACAGGGGGCGGAGGGTCAATGAGCAGTTCTTC.

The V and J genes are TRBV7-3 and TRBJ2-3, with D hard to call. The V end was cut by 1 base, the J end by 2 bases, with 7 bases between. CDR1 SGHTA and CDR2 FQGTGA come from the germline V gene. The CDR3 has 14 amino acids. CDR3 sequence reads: CASSLSKATDTQYF. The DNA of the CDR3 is TGTGCCAGCAGCTTAAGCAAGGCCACAGATACGCAGTATTTT.

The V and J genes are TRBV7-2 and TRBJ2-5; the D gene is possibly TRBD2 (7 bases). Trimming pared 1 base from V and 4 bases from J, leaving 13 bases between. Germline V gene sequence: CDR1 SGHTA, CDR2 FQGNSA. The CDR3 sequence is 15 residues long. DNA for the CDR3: TGTGCCAGCAGCTTAGGGGGGGGCGGCGGAGAGACCCAGTACTTC. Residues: CASSLGGGGGETQYF.

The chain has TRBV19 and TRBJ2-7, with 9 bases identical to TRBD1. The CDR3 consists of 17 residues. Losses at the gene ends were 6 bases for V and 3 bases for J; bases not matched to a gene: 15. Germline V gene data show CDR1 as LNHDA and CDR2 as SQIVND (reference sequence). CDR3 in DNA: TGTGCCAGTAGCCCGGGACCCGGGACAGGGATTAACTACGAGCAGTACTTC. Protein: CASSPGPGTGINYEQYF.

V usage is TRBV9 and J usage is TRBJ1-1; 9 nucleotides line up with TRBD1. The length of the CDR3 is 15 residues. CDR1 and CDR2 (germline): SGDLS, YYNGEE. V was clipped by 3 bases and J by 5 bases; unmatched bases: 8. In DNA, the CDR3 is TGTGCCAGCAGCGCTTCCGGGACAGGGTGGACTGAAGCTTTCTTT. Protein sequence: CASSASGTGWTEAFF.

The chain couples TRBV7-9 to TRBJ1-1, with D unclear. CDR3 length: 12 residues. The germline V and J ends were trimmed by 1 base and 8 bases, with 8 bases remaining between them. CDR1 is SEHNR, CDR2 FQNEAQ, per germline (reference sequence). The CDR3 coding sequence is TGTGCCAGCAGCTTAGTAATATCCGAAGCTTTCTTT. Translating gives CASSLVISEAFF. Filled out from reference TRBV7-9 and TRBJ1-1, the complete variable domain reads DTGVSQNPRHKITKRGQNVTFRCDPISEHNRLYWYRQTLGQGPEFLTYFQNEAQLEKSRLLSDRFSAERPKGSFSTLEIQRTEQGDSAMYLCASSLVISEAFFGQGTRLTVV.